Listed here are 6 T cell receptor beta chains from one sample, sequenced in a study of T cell clonality in common variable immunodeficiency. Generated by immunoSEQ multiplex PCR, the TCRdb table keeps only in-frame clones and is missing some. The sample is made up of 45,000 to 55,000 clones, none counted only once. The sample comprised peripheral blood mononuclear cells. The receptors were gathered from a person between 18 and 75 years old in good health.

This clone was picked up many times. The read ends 3 residues early relative to the CDR3; the germline J gene fills the gap. The gene calls are TRBV5-1 and TRBJ2-1, with D maybe TRBD2 (6 bases). Trimming left V 4 bases short and J 5 bases short, with 22 bases between. The germline gives CDR1 SGHRS, CDR2 YFSETQ. CDR3 length equals 17 residues. The CDR3 reads CASSHTRDSTRHNEQFF. CDR3 DNA (partial): TGCGCCAGCAGCCACACTCGGGACTCAACGCGACACAATGAG. The whole variable domain, remainder taken from reference TRBV5-1 and TRBJ2-1, is KAGVTQTPRYLIKTRGQQVTLSCSPISGHRSVSWYQQTPGQGLQFLFEYFSETQRNKGNFPGRFSGRQFSNSRSEMNVSTLELGDSALYLCASSHTRDSTRHNEQFFGPGTRLTVL.

Many counts were recorded for this clone. The CDR3 end is not reached by the read, which stops 3 residues before it; the germline J gene fills it in. This sequence joins TRBV10-3 and TRBJ2-5; 9 bases are shared with TRBD1. The CDR3 contains 12 residues. Germline-derived CDR1 and CDR2 are ENHRY and SYGVKD. The J segment lost 4 bases and the V segment lost 10 bases, leaving 4 bases of the junction unmatched. The CDR3: CATGQGPETQYF. The sequenced part of the CDR3 DNA is TGTGCCACCGGACAGGGGCCAGAGACC.

Regarding this clone: The read halts 3 residues ahead of the CDR3 end, with the missing end drawn from the germline J gene. The chain has TRBV11-1 and TRBJ1-1; D ambiguous. The CDR3 totals 13 residues. Germline CDR1 reads SGHAT; CDR2 reads FQDESV (reference sequence). Trimming shortened V by 5 bases and J by 1 base, and 8 bases separated the two germline ends. CDR3 sequence reads: CASSPGPNTEAFF. Partial CDR3 DNA: TGTGCCAGCAGCCCTGGCCCGAACACTGAA.

This clone was recorded a few times. The CDR3 is cut off 3 residues early in the read; its end comes from the germline J gene. The rearrangement joins TRBV18 to TRBJ2-1; D unclear. V gave up 1 base and J gave up 6 bases, with 10 bases separating them. This CDR3 has 14 amino acids. The germline V gene has CDR1 KGHSH and CDR2 LQKENI. CDR3 sequence: CASSPQPASNEQFF. The part of the CDR3 DNA that was read is TGTGCCAGCTCACCACAGCCAGCGAGCAATGAG.

This clone was recorded at least ten times. Coverage ceases 3 residues before the CDR3 finishes, and the germline J gene fills in the end. The rearrangement uses TRBV20-1 and TRBJ2-7; the D call may be TRBD1 or TRBD2 (6 bases each). The CDR3 is 13 residues long. Germline CDR1 DFQATT, CDR2 SNEGSKA (reference sequence). V lost 5 bases and J lost 3, with 14 bases in between. CDR3 bases read: TGCAGTGCTGGCTCCAGGGGAGGCTACGAG. It yields the protein CSAGSRGGYE. The whole CDR3 sequence is CSAGSRGGYEQYF.

In this sample, this clone turned up many times. The observed sequence ends 3 residues before the CDR3 terminus, with the missing tail filled in from the germline J gene. The chain is built from TRBV7-6 and TRBJ1-1, with 7 bases matching TRBD1. This CDR3 comprises 15 residues. The germline gives CDR1 SGHVS, CDR2 FNYEAQ. J lost 1 base, V lost 4 bases, and 6 bases had no gene match. The CDR3 loop is CASSSLTGRNTEAFF. CDR3 bases read: TGTGCCAGCAGCTCATTGACAGGGCGGAACACTGAA.